The rows below give T cell receptor beta chains drawn from one sample of a study of shared clonotypes between healthy human individuals. The assay was immunoSEQ multiplex PCR, and TCRdb's table has in-frame clones only and misses some. The table includes roughly 500,000 clones, 65% to 85% detected once. Sample: PBMCs. The receptors were sampled from a woman in her thirties or forties in good health. Some clones in this sample may be carry-over from other donors' samples. Both conserved end residues are part of each CDR3. The D gene is left open where the match is weak. Size tells how often a clone was seen (once, few, many) or the class of an expanded clone, and some rows leave it out.

cdr3_nt: TGTGCCATCAGTGACTCTAGGGGGGGGAACACTGAAGCTTTCTTT; cdr3_aa: CAISDSRGGNTEAFF; d_call: .; cdr3_length: 15; v_call: TRBV10-3; j_call: TRBJ1-1; clone_size: .
cdr3_nt: TGTGCCACCAGCAGAGATACGGCCAGGGGCCTTTTTGGAAACACCATATATTTT; cdr3_aa: CATSRDTARGLFGNTIYF; d_call: .; cdr3_length: 18; v_call: TRBV15; j_call: TRBJ1-3; clone_size: .
cdr3_nt: TGTGCCAGCAGTGAACGTGGGAGGGGATACAATGAGCAGTTCTTC; cdr3_aa: CASSERGRGYNEQFF; d_call: TRBD2; cdr3_length: 15; v_call: TRBV25-1; j_call: TRBJ2-1; clone_size: .
cdr3_nt: TGCGCCAGCAGTGGACTCGGTGCAAACACTGAAGCTTTCTTT; cdr3_aa: CASSGLGANTEAFF; d_call: .; cdr3_length: 14; v_call: TRBV10-2; j_call: TRBJ1-1; clone_size: .
cdr3_nt: TGTGCCAGCAGATCCTTCGGGACAGGGGTTACCGAGCAGTACTTC; cdr3_aa: CASRSFGTGVTEQYF; d_call: TRBD1; cdr3_length: 15; v_call: TRBV28; j_call: TRBJ2-7; clone_size: .
cdr3_nt: TGTGCCAGCGAGGACCCCCAATTCCGGGGTACGCAGTATTTT; cdr3_aa: CASEDPQFRGTQYF; d_call: .; cdr3_length: 14; v_call: TRBV28; j_call: TRBJ2-3; clone_size: few
cdr3_nt: TGTGCCAGCTCACCACCTTCCCGGGGGGCGCTTGGACACAATGAGCAGTTCTTC; cdr3_aa: CASSPPSRGALGHNEQFF; d_call: .; cdr3_length: 18; v_call: TRBV18; j_call: TRBJ2-1; clone_size: many
cdr3_nt: TGTGCCAGCAGCCCGGGGGGGGCCCGGGAAACCTCATACGAGCAGTACTTC; cdr3_aa: CASSPGGARETSYEQYF; d_call: TRBD2; cdr3_length: 17; v_call: TRBV11-3; j_call: TRBJ2-7; clone_size: .
cdr3_nt: TGTGCCAGCAGCGTCGGGGGCCGGTACGAGCAGTACTTC; cdr3_aa: CASSVGGRYEQYF; d_call: .; cdr3_length: 13; v_call: TRBV5-4; j_call: TRBJ2-7; clone_size: .
cdr3_nt: TGTGCCAGCTCACCACTTTCCCGGGAGCTTGGCACCGGGGAGCTGTTTTTT; cdr3_aa: CASSPLSRELGTGELFF; d_call: .; cdr3_length: 17; v_call: TRBV18; j_call: TRBJ2-2; clone_size: .
cdr3_nt: TGTGCCAGCAGCCCTACGACCCGGGGGACTCATAACAATGAGCAGTTCTTC; cdr3_aa: CASSPTTRGTHNNEQFF; d_call: .; cdr3_length: 17; v_call: TRBV5-6; j_call: TRBJ2-1; clone_size: .
cdr3_nt: TGTGCCAGTAGTAACGCGCCTATTAGCACAGATACGCAGTATTTT; cdr3_aa: CASSNAPISTDTQYF; d_call: .; cdr3_length: 15; v_call: TRBV19; j_call: TRBJ2-3; clone_size: .
cdr3_nt: TGTGCCAGCAGTGGACAGGGTAGCTCCTACGAGCAGTACTTC; cdr3_aa: CASSGQGSSYEQYF; d_call: TRBD1; cdr3_length: 14; v_call: TRBV2; j_call: TRBJ2-7; clone_size: .
cdr3_nt: TGCGCCAGCAGCCAAGAGTCTTGGGGAATTGGGCAGCCCCAGCATTTT; cdr3_aa: CASSQESWGIGQPQHF; d_call: .; cdr3_length: 16; v_call: TRBV4-3; j_call: TRBJ1-5; clone_size: .
cdr3_nt: TGTGCCAGCAGCCCTCAAGGGAGGAGGACTGAAGCTTTCTTT; cdr3_aa: CASSPQGRRTEAFF; d_call: .; cdr3_length: 14; v_call: TRBV7-2; j_call: TRBJ1-1; clone_size: .
cdr3_nt: TGTGCCAGCATCCAGACAGGGATGTACGAGCAGTACTTC; cdr3_aa: CASIQTGMYEQYF; d_call: TRBD1; cdr3_length: 13; v_call: TRBV5-4; j_call: TRBJ2-7; clone_size: few
cdr3_nt: TGTGCCAGCAGCTTAGGGGGCTGGCGGGAGGTTCTCTACGAGCAGTACTTC; cdr3_aa: CASSLGGWREVLYEQYF; d_call: TRBD2; cdr3_length: 17; v_call: TRBV11-2; j_call: TRBJ2-7; clone_size: .
cdr3_nt: TGTGCCAGCTCACTGACAGGGAACTATGGCTACACCTTC; cdr3_aa: CASSLTGNYGYTF; d_call: TRBD1; cdr3_length: 13; v_call: TRBV18; j_call: TRBJ1-2; clone_size: .
cdr3_nt: TGTGCCAGCATGCAGGGTCGGGGGCAGGGTTTCACTGAAGCTTTCTTT; cdr3_aa: CASMQGRGQGFTEAFF; d_call: .; cdr3_length: 16; v_call: TRBV27; j_call: TRBJ1-1; clone_size: .
cdr3_nt: TGTGCCAGCAGTTTTAGGGGGACCGGGGAGCTGTTTTTT; cdr3_aa: CASSFRGTGELFF; d_call: .; cdr3_length: 13; v_call: TRBV27; j_call: TRBJ2-2; clone_size: .
cdr3_nt: TGTGCCAGCAGTTACGGGGACGACCCCACCGGGGAGCTGTTTTTT; cdr3_aa: CASSYGDDPTGELFF; d_call: .; cdr3_length: 15; v_call: TRBV10-3; j_call: TRBJ2-2; clone_size: .
cdr3_nt: TGTGCCAGCAGCTTAGCCGGGACACCGAACACCGGGGAGCTGTTTTTT; cdr3_aa: CASSLAGTPNTGELFF; d_call: .; cdr3_length: 16; v_call: TRBV7-9; j_call: TRBJ2-2; clone_size: .
cdr3_nt: TGTGCCAGCAGCAGACAGCCGAACACTGAAGCTTTCTTT; cdr3_aa: CASSRQPNTEAFF; d_call: .; cdr3_length: 13; v_call: TRBV14; j_call: TRBJ1-1; clone_size: .
cdr3_nt: TGCAGCGTTGAGGCTAGCGGCTACAATGAGCAGTTCTTC; cdr3_aa: CSVEASGYNEQFF; d_call: TRBD2; cdr3_length: 13; v_call: TRBV29-1; j_call: TRBJ2-1; clone_size: .
cdr3_nt: TGCGCCAGCAGCCCCCAGACCCAGGGGGAAACTGAAGCTTTCTTT; cdr3_aa: CASSPQTQGETEAFF; d_call: TRBD1; cdr3_length: 15; v_call: TRBV4-3; j_call: TRBJ1-1; clone_size: once
cdr3_nt: TGTGCCAGTAGTTCCCAACCGGGACAGGGTTATGGCTACACCTTC; cdr3_aa: CASSSQPGQGYGYTF; d_call: TRBD1; cdr3_length: 15; v_call: TRBV19; j_call: TRBJ1-2; clone_size: .
cdr3_nt: TGTGCCAGCAGTATGACTAGCGGGTTGGCCTACGAGCAGTACTTC; cdr3_aa: CASSMTSGLAYEQYF; d_call: TRBD2; cdr3_length: 15; v_call: TRBV27; j_call: TRBJ2-7; clone_size: .
cdr3_nt: TGTGCCAGCAGCTCCCGTCAGGGGTCCGGGGAGCTGTTTTTT; cdr3_aa: CASSSRQGSGELFF; d_call: .; cdr3_length: 14; v_call: TRBV7-3; j_call: TRBJ2-2; clone_size: .
cdr3_nt: TGCGCCAGCAGCTTGGACGCGGGGGACGAAGGCTACACCTTC; cdr3_aa: CASSLDAGDEGYTF; d_call: .; cdr3_length: 14; v_call: TRBV5-1; j_call: TRBJ1-2; clone_size: many
cdr3_nt: TGTGCCAGCAGTAGGGACGGCTACGAGCAGTACTTC; cdr3_aa: CASSRDGYEQYF; d_call: .; cdr3_length: 12; v_call: TRBV2; j_call: TRBJ2-7; clone_size: .
cdr3_nt: TGTGCCAGCAGGCGGACAGGGTTGAGCTCCTACGAGCAGTACTTC; cdr3_aa: CASRRTGLSSYEQYF; d_call: TRBD1; cdr3_length: 15; v_call: TRBV27; j_call: TRBJ2-7; clone_size: many
cdr3_nt: TGCGCCAGCGGACCCTCCTTTGGGGGCACTGAAGCTTTCTTT; cdr3_aa: CASGPSFGGTEAFF; d_call: .; cdr3_length: 14; v_call: TRBV5-1; j_call: TRBJ1-1; clone_size: .
cdr3_nt: TGTGCCAGTAGTATCAGGACAGCCTCCTACGAGCAGTACTTC; cdr3_aa: CASSIRTASYEQYF; d_call: .; cdr3_length: 14; v_call: TRBV19; j_call: TRBJ2-7; clone_size: .
cdr3_nt: TGTGCCAGCAGCTTAGAGGCTAGCGGGACGAACACCGGGGAGCTGTTTTTT; cdr3_aa: CASSLEASGTNTGELFF; d_call: TRBD2; cdr3_length: 17; v_call: TRBV11-2; j_call: TRBJ2-2; clone_size: .
cdr3_nt: TGTGCCAGCACAAAGAGGGGGTTGGTGAACACTGAAGCTTTCTTT; cdr3_aa: CASTKRGLVNTEAFF; d_call: .; cdr3_length: 15; v_call: TRBV28; j_call: TRBJ1-1; clone_size: .
cdr3_nt: TGTGCCTGGAGTGTAGCCTCGAAGGCCTATGGCTACACCTTC; cdr3_aa: CAWSVASKAYGYTF; d_call: .; cdr3_length: 14; v_call: TRBV30; j_call: TRBJ1-2; clone_size: .
cdr3_nt: TGCGCCAGCAGTGACCAGAGGAACACTGAAGCTTTCTTT; cdr3_aa: CASSDQRNTEAFF; d_call: .; cdr3_length: 13; v_call: TRBV10-2; j_call: TRBJ1-1; clone_size: once
cdr3_nt: TGTGCCAGCAGTCCACCCGGCGGGAATGAAAAACTGTTTTTT; cdr3_aa: CASSPPGGNEKLFF; d_call: .; cdr3_length: 14; v_call: TRBV6-5; j_call: TRBJ1-4; clone_size: .
cdr3_nt: TGTGCTAGTGGCCAGTCGGGGCAAGAGACCCAGTACTTC; cdr3_aa: CASGQSGQETQYF; d_call: .; cdr3_length: 13; v_call: TRBV12-5; j_call: TRBJ2-5; clone_size: .
cdr3_nt: TGTGCCAGCAGACCGGGACTATGGTCCGGGGAGCTGTTTTTT; cdr3_aa: CASRPGLWSGELFF; d_call: TRBD2; cdr3_length: 14; v_call: TRBV28; j_call: TRBJ2-2; clone_size: .
cdr3_nt: TGTGCCAGCAGCCTGACTCACACCTACGAGCAGTACTTC; cdr3_aa: CASSLTHTYEQYF; d_call: .; cdr3_length: 13; v_call: TRBV7-8; j_call: TRBJ2-7; clone_size: .
cdr3_nt: TGTGCCAGCAGTTTATCGACAGGTCTGGCCTACGAGCAGTACTTC; cdr3_aa: CASSLSTGLAYEQYF; d_call: .; cdr3_length: 15; v_call: TRBV27; j_call: TRBJ2-7; clone_size: .
cdr3_nt: TGTGCCTGGAGTGTATCTAATGAAAAACTGTTTTTT; cdr3_aa: CAWSVSNEKLFF; d_call: .; cdr3_length: 12; v_call: TRBV30; j_call: TRBJ1-4; clone_size: .
cdr3_nt: TGTGCCAGCAGCTTGGGGCCAAGAGACAACTATGGCTACACCTTC; cdr3_aa: CASSLGPRDNYGYTF; d_call: .; cdr3_length: 15; v_call: TRBV5-5; j_call: TRBJ1-2; clone_size: .
cdr3_nt: TGTGCCAGCAGCTTAGGGGCAGGTCCCGGGGCCAACGTCCTGACTTTC; cdr3_aa: CASSLGAGPGANVLTF; d_call: .; cdr3_length: 16; v_call: TRBV11-3; j_call: TRBJ2-6; clone_size: .
cdr3_nt: TGCGCCAGCAGCCCGGACTCCACGCCATACAATGAGCAGTTCTTC; cdr3_aa: CASSPDSTPYNEQFF; d_call: .; cdr3_length: 15; v_call: TRBV5-1; j_call: TRBJ2-1; clone_size: few
cdr3_nt: TGTGCTAGCAGCCGGAACATGGCTGCCGGGGAGCTGTTTTTT; cdr3_aa: CASSRNMAAGELFF; d_call: .; cdr3_length: 14; v_call: TRBV7-7; j_call: TRBJ2-2; clone_size: .
cdr3_nt: TGCGCCAGCAGCTTGAGGGGGGCACACGAGCAGTACTTC; cdr3_aa: CASSLRGAHEQYF; d_call: .; cdr3_length: 13; v_call: TRBV5-1; j_call: TRBJ2-7; clone_size: .
cdr3_nt: TGTGCCAGCAGCTTGGCCATGGACGGCTATGGCTACACCTTC; cdr3_aa: CASSLAMDGYGYTF; d_call: .; cdr3_length: 14; v_call: TRBV5-1; j_call: TRBJ1-2; clone_size: .
cdr3_nt: TGTGCCAGCAGCCGGGGACAGCCGCGGGAAAAACTGTTTTTT; cdr3_aa: CASSRGQPREKLFF; d_call: TRBD1; cdr3_length: 14; v_call: TRBV28; j_call: TRBJ1-4; clone_size: once
cdr3_nt: TGTGCCAGCAGCCCCGGGACTAGCGCCCTCACCGGGGAGCTGTTTTTT; cdr3_aa: CASSPGTSALTGELFF; d_call: TRBD2; cdr3_length: 16; v_call: TRBV7-9; j_call: TRBJ2-2; clone_size: .
cdr3_nt: TGTGCCAGCAGTGCGACGAGGACCCGTCAGCCCCAGCATTTT; cdr3_aa: CASSATRTRQPQHF; d_call: .; cdr3_length: 14; v_call: TRBV28; j_call: TRBJ1-5; clone_size: .
cdr3_nt: TGCGCCAGCAGTCCGACCTGGGGGAGTAGCGGAAACTACGAGCAGTACTTC; cdr3_aa: CASSPTWGSSGNYEQYF; d_call: .; cdr3_length: 17; v_call: TRBV23-1; j_call: TRBJ2-7; clone_size: .
cdr3_nt: TGTGCCAGCAGTCCACAGGGCAGCGGTGAAAAACTGTTTTTT; cdr3_aa: CASSPQGSGEKLFF; d_call: .; cdr3_length: 14; v_call: TRBV4-2; j_call: TRBJ1-4; clone_size: many
cdr3_nt: TGTGCCAGCTCACCACCAGTAGCGGGAGGGCCGGGGGAGCAGTACTTC; cdr3_aa: CASSPPVAGGPGEQYF; d_call: TRBD2; cdr3_length: 16; v_call: TRBV18; j_call: TRBJ2-7; clone_size: .
cdr3_nt: TGCGCCAGCAGTGAGACTTCCGGACAGGGCACCCCCTACGAGCAGTACTTC; cdr3_aa: CASSETSGQGTPYEQYF; d_call: TRBD1; cdr3_length: 17; v_call: TRBV10-1; j_call: TRBJ2-7; clone_size: few
cdr3_nt: TGTGCCAGCAGCGCCGGGGCTGGACTAGCGGGATCAGATACGCAGTATTTT; cdr3_aa: CASSAGAGLAGSDTQYF; d_call: TRBD2; cdr3_length: 17; v_call: TRBV9; j_call: TRBJ2-3; clone_size: .
cdr3_nt: TGCGCCAGCAGCGGGGACAGGGAGCGAGAGACCCAGTACTTC; cdr3_aa: CASSGDRERETQYF; d_call: TRBD1; cdr3_length: 14; v_call: TRBV5-1; j_call: TRBJ2-5; clone_size: .